The clone carrying this TCR beta chain has a count of ten or more. The antigen is undetermined. The sample belongs to a study of T-cell memory formation after mild COVID-19. Study in general: TCR clusters were largely donor specific. Study-wide findings and caveats: Memory cells collected pre-infection included some clones that later responded, suggesting cross-reactive memory joined.

The CDR3 extends over 13 amino acids. The germline V gene has CDR1 SGHTA and CDR2 FQGTGA. V was pared by 8 bases and J by 1 base, with 10 bases between. Using constant-segment primers, 5'RACE produced TCR alpha and TCR beta cDNA libraries carrying sample barcodes and UMIs. Each CDR3 protein is one row after TCRdb ran MiXCR on the 5' RACE reads. The top ten hold about a fifth of the sample, which has roughly 340,000 distinct CDR3 sequences, around a sixth seen once. The clonotype originates from a man aged 18 to 30 who had mild COVID-19 (a few samples of this study predate the infection). Cell type and time point are not known. The sequenced sample consisted of PBMCs or a T cell subset sorted from them (not recorded which). V and J are TRBV7-3 and TRBJ2-3; D perhaps matches TRBD1 (5 bases). The CDR3 region is CASSIGGTDTQYF. The CDR3 DNA is TGTGCCAGCTCCATAGGGGGCACAGATACGCAGTATTTT.